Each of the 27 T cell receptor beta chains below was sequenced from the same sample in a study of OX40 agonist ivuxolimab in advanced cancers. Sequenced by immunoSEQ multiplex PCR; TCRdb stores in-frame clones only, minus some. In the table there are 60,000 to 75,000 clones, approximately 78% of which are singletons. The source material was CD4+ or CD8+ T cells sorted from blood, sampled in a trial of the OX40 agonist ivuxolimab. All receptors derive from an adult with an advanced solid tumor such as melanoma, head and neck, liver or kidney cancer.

CDR3 DNA: TGCAGCGCAACAGGGTGGAGAGAGACCCAGTACTTC. It is translated as CSATGWRETQYF. The gene calls are TRBV29-1 and TRBJ2-5, with D tentatively TRBD1 (6 bases). Germline values: CDR1 SQVTM, CDR2 ANQGSEA. The CDR3 consists of 12 residues. Trimming stripped 7 bases from V and 4 bases from J, with 13 bases between.

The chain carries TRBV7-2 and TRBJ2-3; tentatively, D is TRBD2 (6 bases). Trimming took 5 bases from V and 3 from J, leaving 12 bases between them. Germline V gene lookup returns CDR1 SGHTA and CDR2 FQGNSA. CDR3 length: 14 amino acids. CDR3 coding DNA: TGTGCCAGCAGCCCCGGGACTTCAACAGATACGCAGTATTTT. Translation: CASSPGTSTDTQYF.

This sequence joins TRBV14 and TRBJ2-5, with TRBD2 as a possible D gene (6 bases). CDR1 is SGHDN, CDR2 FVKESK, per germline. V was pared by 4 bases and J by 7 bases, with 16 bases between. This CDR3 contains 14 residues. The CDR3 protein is CASSRQKGLGTQYF. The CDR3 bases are TGTGCCAGCAGCCGCCAAAAGGGACTTGGGACCCAGTACTTC. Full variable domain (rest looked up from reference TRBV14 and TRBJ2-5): EAGVTQFPSHSVIEKGQTVTLRCDPISGHDNLYWYRRVMGKEIKFLLHFVKESKQDESGMPNNRFLAERTGGTYSTLKVQPAELEDSGVYFCASSRQKGLGTQYFGPGTRLLVL.

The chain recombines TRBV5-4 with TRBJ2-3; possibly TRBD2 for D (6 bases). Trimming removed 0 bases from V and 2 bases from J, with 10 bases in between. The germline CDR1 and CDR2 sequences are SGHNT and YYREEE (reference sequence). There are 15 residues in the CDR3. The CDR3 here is CASSLASAVTDTQYF. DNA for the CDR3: TGTGCCAGCAGCTTGGCTAGCGCGGTCACAGATACGCAGTATTTT.

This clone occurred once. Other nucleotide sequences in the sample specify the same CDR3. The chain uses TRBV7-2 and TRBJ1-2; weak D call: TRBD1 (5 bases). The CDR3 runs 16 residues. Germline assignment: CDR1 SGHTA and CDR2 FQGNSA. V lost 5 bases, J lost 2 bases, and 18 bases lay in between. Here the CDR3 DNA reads TGTGCCAGCAGCACGCGTCCGGGGCAGACCAACTATGGCTACACCTTC. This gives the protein CASSTRPGQTNYGYTF.

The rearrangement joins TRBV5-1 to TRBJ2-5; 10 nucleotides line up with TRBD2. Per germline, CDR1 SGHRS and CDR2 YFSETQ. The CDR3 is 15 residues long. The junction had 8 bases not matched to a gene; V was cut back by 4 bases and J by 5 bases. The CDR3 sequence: CASSTLAGARETQYF. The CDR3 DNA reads TGCGCCAGCAGCACGCTAGCGGGGGCTAGGGAGACCCAGTACTTC.

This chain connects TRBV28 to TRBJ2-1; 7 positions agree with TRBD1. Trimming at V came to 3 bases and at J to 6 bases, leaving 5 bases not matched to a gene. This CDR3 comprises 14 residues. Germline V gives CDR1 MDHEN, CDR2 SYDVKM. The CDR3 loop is CASSLWDRPNEQFF. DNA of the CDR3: TGTGCCAGCAGTTTGTGGGACAGACCCAATGAGCAGTTCTTC.

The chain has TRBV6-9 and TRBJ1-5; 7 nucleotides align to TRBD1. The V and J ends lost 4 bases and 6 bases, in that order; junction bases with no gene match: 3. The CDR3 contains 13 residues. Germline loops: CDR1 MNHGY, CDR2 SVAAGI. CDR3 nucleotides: TGTGCCAGCAGTTGGACAGGAGGTCAGCCCCAGCATTTT. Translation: CASSWTGGQPQHF.

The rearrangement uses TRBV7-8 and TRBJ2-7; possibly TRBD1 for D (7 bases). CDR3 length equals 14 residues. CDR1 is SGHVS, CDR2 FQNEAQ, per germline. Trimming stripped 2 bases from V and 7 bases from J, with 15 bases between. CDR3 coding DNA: TGTGCCAGCAGCTTAAGGGGCAGGGGGGATGAGCAGTACTTC. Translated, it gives CASSLRGRGDEQYF.

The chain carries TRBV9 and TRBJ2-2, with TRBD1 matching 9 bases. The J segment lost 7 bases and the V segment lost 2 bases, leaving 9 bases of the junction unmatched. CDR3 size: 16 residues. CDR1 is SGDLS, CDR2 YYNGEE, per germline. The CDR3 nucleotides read TGTGCCAGCAGCGTTATACAGGGGGCATCGGACGGGGAGCTGTTTTTT. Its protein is CASSVIQGASDGELFF.

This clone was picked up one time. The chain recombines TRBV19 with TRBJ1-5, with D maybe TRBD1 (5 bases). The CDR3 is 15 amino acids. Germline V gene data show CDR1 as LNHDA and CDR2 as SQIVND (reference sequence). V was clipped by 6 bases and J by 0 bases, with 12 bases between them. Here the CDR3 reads CASRDRGYSNQPQHF. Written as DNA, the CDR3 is TGTGCCAGTAGAGACAGAGGATATAGCAATCAGCCCCAGCATTTT.

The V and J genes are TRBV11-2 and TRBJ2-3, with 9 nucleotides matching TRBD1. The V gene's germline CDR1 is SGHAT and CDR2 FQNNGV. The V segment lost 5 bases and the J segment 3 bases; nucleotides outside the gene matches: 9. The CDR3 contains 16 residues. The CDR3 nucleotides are TGTGCCAGCAGCCATGGACAGGGGAGGGGGACAGATACGCAGTATTTT. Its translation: CASSHGQGRGTDTQYF. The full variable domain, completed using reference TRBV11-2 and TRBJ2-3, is EAGVAQSPRYKIIEKRQSVAFWCNPISGHATLYWYQQILGQGPKLLIQFQNNGVVDDSQLPKDRFSAERLKGVDSTLKIQPAKLEDSAVYLCASSHGQGRGTDTQYFGPGTRLTVL.

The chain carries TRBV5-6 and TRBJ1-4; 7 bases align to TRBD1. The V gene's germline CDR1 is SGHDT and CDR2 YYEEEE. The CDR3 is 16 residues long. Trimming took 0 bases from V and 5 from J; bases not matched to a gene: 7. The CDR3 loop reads CASSLDLQGVNEKLFF. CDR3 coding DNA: TGTGCCAGCAGCTTGGATCTCCAGGGGGTAAATGAAAAACTGTTTTTT.

The CDR3 coding sequence is TGCAGCGTTGAGGGGCAGATCACTGAAGCTTTCTTT. It translates to CSVEGQITEAFF. The chain combines TRBV29-1 with TRBJ1-1; a possible D gene is TRBD1 (5 bases). The V end lost 3 bases, the J end lost 4 bases, and 9 bases lay between the germline ends. The CDR3 is 12 amino acids. Germline assignment: CDR1 SQVTM and CDR2 ANQGSEA. The complete variable domain, with remaining parts taken from reference TRBV29-1 and TRBJ1-1, reads SAVISQKPSRDICQRGTSLTIQCQVDSQVTMMFWYRQQPGQSLTLIATANQGSEATYESGFVIDKFPISRPNLTFSTLTVSNMSPEDSSIYLCSVEGQITEAFFGQGTRLTVV.

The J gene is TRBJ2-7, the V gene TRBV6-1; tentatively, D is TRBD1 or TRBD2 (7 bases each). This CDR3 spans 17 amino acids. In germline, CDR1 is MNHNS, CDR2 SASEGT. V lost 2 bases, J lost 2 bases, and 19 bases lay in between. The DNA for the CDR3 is TGTGCCAGCAGTGAACGGGCTGGGAGGGGGCTCCCCTACGAGCAGTACTTC. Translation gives CASSERAGRGLPYEQYF.

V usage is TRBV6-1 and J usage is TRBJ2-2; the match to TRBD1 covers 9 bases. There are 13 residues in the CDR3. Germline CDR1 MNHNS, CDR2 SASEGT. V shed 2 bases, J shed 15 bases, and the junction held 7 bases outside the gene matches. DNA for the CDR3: TGTGCCAGCAGTGAAAGGGGACAGGGAAAGATGTTTTTT. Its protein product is CASSERGQGKMFF.

The CDR3 DNA follows: TGTGCCAGCAGCTTACTAGGGCGATTCGAGACCCAGTACTTC. This sequence encodes CASSLLGRFETQYF. This chain links TRBV11-2 with TRBJ2-5; D is undetermined. The CDR3 is made up of 14 amino acids. Germline CDR1 SGHAT, CDR2 FQNNGV. Trimming removed 2 bases at V and 5 bases at J, with 12 bases between.

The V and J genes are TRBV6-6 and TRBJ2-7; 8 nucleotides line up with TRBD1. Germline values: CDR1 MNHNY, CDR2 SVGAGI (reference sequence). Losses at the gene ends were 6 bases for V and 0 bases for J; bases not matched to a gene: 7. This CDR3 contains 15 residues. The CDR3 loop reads CASRTTGGSSYEQYF. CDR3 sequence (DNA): TGTGCCAGCAGAACCACAGGGGGAAGCTCCTACGAGCAGTACTTC.

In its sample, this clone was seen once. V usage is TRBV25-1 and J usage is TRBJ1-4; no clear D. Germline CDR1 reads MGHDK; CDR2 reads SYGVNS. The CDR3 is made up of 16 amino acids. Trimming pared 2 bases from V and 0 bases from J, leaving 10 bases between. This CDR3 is CASSEISTTTNEKLFF. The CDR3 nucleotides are TGTGCCAGCAGTGAAATTAGTACAACAACTAATGAAAAACTGTTTTTT.

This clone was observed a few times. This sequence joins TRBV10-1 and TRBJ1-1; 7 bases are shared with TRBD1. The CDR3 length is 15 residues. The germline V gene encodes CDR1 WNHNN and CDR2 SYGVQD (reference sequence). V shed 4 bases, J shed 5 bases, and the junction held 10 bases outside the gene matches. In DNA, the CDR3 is TGCGCCAGCAGTGGACAGGGCGGTTCGAGTACTGAAGCTTTCTTT. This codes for CASSGQGGSSTEAFF.

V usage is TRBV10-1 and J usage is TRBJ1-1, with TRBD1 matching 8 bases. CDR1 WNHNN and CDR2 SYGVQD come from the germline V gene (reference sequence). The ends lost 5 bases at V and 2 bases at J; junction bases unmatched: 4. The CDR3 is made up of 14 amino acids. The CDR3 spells CASSRTGGNTEAFF. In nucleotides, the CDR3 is TGCGCCAGCAGTCGTACAGGGGGAAACACTGAAGCTTTCTTT.

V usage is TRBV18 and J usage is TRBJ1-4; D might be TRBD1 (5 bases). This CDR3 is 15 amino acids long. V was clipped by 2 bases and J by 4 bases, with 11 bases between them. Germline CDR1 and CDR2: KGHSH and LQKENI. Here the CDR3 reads CASSPMGGINEKLFF. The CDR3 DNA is TGTGCCAGCTCACCAATGGGGGGAATTAATGAAAAACTGTTTTTT.

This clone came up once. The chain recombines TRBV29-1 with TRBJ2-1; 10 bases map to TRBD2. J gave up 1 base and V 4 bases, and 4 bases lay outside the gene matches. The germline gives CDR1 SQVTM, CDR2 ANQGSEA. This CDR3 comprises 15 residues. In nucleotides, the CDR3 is TGCAGCGTTGGGGGGACTAGCGTTTCCTACAATGAGCAGTTCTTC. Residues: CSVGGTSVSYNEQFF.

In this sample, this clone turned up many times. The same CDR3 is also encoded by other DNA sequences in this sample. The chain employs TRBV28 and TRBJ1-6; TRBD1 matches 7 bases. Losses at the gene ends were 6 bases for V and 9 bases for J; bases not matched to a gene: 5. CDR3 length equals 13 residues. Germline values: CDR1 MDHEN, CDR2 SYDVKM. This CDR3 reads CASRPGQSSPLHF. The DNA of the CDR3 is TGTGCCAGCAGACCGGGACAGTCTTCACCCCTCCACTTT.

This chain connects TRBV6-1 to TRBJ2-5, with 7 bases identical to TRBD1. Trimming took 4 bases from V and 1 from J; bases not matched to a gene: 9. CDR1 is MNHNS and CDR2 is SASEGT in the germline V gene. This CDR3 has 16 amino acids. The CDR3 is CASSATTGYIQETQYF. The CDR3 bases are TGTGCCAGCAGTGCAACGACAGGGTATATCCAAGAGACCCAGTACTTC.

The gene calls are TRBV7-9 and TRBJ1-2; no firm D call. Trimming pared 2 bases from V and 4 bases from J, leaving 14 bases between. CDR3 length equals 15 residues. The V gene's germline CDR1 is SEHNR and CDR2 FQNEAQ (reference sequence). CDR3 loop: CASSLFRRRSYGYTF. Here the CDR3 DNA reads TGTGCCAGCAGCTTATTTCGACGTAGATCCTATGGCTACACCTTC.

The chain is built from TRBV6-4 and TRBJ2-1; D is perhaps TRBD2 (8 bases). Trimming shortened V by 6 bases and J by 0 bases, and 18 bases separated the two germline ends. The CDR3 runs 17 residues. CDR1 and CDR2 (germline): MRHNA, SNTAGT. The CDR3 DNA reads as TGTGCCAGCAGAATAATAGCGGGACAGAGCTCCTACAATGAGCAGTTCTTC. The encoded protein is CASRIIAGQSSYNEQFF.